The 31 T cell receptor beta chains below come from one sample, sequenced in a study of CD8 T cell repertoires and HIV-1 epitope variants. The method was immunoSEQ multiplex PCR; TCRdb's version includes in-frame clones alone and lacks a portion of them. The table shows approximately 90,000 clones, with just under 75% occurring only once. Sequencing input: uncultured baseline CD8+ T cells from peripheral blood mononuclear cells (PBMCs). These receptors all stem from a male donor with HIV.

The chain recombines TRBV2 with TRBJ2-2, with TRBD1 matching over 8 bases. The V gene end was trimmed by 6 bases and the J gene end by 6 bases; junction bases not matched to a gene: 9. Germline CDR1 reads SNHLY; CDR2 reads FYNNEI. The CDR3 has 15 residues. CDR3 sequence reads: CASRGWTGPSGELFF. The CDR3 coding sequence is TGTGCCAGCAGGGGTTGGACAGGGCCATCCGGGGAGCTGTTTTTT.

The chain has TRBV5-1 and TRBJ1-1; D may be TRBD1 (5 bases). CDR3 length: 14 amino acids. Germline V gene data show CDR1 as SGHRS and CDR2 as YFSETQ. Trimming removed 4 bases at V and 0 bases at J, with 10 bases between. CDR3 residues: CASSVGPMNTEAFF. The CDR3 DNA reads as TGCGCCAGCAGCGTGGGACCGATGAACACTGAAGCTTTCTTT.

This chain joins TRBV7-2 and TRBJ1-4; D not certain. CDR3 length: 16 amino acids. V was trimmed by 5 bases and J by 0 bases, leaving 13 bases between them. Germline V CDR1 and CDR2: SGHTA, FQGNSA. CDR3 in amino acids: CASSPAGYATNEKLFF. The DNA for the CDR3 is TGTGCCAGCAGCCCGGCCGGGTATGCAACTAATGAAAAACTGTTTTTT.

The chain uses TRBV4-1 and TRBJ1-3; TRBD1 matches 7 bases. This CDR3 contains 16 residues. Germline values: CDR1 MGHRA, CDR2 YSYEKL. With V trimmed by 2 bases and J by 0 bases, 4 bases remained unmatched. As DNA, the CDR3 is TGCGCCAGCAGCCAACGGGGACAGAGCTCTGGAAACACCATATATTTT. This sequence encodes CASSQRGQSSGNTIYF.

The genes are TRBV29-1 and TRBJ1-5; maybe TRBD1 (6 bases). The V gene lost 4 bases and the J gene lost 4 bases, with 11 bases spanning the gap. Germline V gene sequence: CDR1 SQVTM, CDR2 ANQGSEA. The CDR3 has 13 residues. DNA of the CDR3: TGCAGCGTTGCCCAGGGGCCGAATCAGCCCCAGCATTTT. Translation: CSVAQGPNQPQHF.

The CDR3, as DNA: TGTGCCAGCAGTTTTAGTGCAGGGACAGAGACCCAGTACTTC. It specifies CASSFSAGTETQYF. The chain joins TRBV28 to TRBJ2-5, with D perhaps TRBD1 or TRBD2 (5 bases each). The CDR3 has 14 amino acids. Germline V gene lookup returns CDR1 MDHEN and CDR2 SYDVKM. V gave up 3 bases and J gave up 4 bases, with 12 bases separating them.

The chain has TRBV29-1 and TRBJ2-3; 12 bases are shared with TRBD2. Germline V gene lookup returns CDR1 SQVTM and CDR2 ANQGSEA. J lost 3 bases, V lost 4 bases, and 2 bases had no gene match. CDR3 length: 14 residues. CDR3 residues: CSVGLAGVTDTQYF. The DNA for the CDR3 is TGCAGCGTTGGACTAGCGGGAGTAACAGATACGCAGTATTTT.

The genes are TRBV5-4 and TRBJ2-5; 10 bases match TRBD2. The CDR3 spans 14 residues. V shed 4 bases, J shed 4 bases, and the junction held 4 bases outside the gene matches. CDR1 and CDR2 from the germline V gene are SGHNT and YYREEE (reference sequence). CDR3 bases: TGTGCCAGCAGCCTGAGACTAGCGGGAGAGACCCAGTACTTC. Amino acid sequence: CASSLRLAGETQYF.

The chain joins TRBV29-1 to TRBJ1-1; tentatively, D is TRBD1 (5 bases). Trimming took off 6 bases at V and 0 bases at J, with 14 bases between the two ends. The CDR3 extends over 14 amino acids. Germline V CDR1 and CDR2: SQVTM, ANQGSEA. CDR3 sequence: CSVASLQVNTEAFF. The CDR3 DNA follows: TGCAGCGTAGCGTCTCTACAGGTGAACACTGAAGCTTTCTTT. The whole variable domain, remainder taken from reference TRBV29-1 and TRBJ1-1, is SAVISQKPSRDICQRGTSLTIQCQVDSQVTMMFWYRQQPGQSLTLIATANQGSEATYESGFVIDKFPISRPNLTFSTLTVSNMSPEDSSIYLCSVASLQVNTEAFFGQGTRLTVV.

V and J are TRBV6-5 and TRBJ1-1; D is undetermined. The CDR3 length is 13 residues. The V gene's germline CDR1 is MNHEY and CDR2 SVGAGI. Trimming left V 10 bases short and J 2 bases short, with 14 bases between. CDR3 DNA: TGTGCCACTGGACTCGGGGAAAACACTGAAGCTTTCTTT. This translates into CATGLGENTEAFF.

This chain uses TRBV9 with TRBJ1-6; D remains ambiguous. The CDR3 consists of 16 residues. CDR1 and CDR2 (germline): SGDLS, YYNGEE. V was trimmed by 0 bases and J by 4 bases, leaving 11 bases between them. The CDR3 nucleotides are TGTGCCAGCAGCGTAGGGGAGGCTGGGTATAATTCACCCCTCCACTTT. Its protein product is CASSVGEAGYNSPLHF.

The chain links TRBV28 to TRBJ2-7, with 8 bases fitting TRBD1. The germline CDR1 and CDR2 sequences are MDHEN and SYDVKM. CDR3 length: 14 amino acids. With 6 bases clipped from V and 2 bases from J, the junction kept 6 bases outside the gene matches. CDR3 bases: TGTGCCAGCAGGAACAGGGGGGAGACCTACGAGCAGTACTTC. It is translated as CASRNRGETYEQYF. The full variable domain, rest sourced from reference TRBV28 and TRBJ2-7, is DVKVTQSSRYLVKRTGEKVFLECVQDMDHENMFWYRQDPGLGLRLIYFSYDVKMKEKGDIPEGYSVSREKKERFSLILESASTNQTSMYLCASRNRGETYEQYFGPGTRLTVT.

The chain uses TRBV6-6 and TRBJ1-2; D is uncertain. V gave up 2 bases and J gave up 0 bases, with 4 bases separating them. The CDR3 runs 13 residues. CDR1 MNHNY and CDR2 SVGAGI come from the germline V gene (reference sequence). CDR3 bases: TGTGCCAGCAGTTACCTGCCTAACTATGGCTACACCTTC. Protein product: CASSYLPNYGYTF.

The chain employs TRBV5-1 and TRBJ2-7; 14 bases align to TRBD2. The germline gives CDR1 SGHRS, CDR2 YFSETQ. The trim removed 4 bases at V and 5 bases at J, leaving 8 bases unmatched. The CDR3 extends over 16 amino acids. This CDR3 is CASSTGLAGGHDEQYF. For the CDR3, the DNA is TGCGCCAGCAGCACCGGACTAGCGGGGGGTCACGACGAGCAGTACTTC.

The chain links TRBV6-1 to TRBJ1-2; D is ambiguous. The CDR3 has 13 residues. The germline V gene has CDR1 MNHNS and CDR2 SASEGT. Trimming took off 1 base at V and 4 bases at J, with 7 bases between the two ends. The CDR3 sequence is CASSEDRVYGYTF. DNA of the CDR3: TGTGCCAGCAGTGAAGATAGAGTCTATGGCTACACCTTC.

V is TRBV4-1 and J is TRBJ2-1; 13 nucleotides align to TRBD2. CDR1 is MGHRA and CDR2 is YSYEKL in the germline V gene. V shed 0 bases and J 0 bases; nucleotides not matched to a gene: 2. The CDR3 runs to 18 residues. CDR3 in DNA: TGCGCCAGCAGCCAAGAATGGACTAGCGGGAGCTCCTACAATGAGCAGTTCTTC. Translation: CASSQEWTSGSSYNEQFF.

CDR3 loop: CASSPLGGGGFNEKLFF. In nucleotides, the CDR3 is TGTGCCAGCTCACCCCTCGGGGGAGGCGGATTTAATGAAAAACTGTTTTTT. The chain recombines TRBV18 with TRBJ1-4; D might be TRBD1 (5 bases). V was shortened by 3 bases and J by 4 bases, with 18 bases between the two germline ends. The CDR3 runs 17 residues. Germline CDR1 reads KGHSH; CDR2 reads LQKENI.

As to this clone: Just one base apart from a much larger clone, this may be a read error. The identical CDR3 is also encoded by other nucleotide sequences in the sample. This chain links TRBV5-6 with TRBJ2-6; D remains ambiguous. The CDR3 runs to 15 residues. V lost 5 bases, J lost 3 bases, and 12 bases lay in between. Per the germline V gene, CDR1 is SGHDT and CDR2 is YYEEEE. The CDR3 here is CASRLGISGANVLTF. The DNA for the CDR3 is TGTGCCAGCAGACTTGGTATAAGTGGGGCCAACGTCCTGACTTTC.

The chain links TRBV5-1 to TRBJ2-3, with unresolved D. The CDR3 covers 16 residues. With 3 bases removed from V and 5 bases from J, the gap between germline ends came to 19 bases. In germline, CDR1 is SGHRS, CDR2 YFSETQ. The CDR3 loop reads CASSWTSALGGDTQYF. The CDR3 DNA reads TGCGCCAGCAGCTGGACCTCCGCCCTGGGTGGAGATACGCAGTATTTT.

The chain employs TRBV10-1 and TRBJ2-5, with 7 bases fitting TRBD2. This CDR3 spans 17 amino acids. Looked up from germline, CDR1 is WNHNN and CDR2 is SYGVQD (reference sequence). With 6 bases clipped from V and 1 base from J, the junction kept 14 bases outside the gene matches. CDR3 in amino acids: CASSPLSGGSAQETQYF. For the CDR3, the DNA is TGCGCCAGCAGCCCCCTATCGGGGGGTAGCGCCCAAGAGACCCAGTACTTC.

The CDR3 protein is CASRARRRGDHTDTQYF. The CDR3 nucleotides are TGTGCCAGCAGAGCCAGAAGGAGGGGGGACCACACAGATACGCAGTATTTT. The rearrangement joins TRBV25-1 to TRBJ2-3; D tentatively fits TRBD1 or TRBD2 (6 bases each). V was clipped by 6 bases and J by 2 bases, with 21 bases between them. Looked up from germline, CDR1 is MGHDK and CDR2 is SYGVNS. The CDR3 is 17 amino acids.

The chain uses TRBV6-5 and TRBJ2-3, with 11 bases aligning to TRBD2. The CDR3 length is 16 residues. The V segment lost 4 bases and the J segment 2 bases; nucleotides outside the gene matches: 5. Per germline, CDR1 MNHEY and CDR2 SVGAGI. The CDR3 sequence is CASSSSGRPYTDTQYF. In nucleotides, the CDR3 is TGTGCCAGCAGTTCTAGCGGGAGGCCATACACAGATACGCAGTATTTT.

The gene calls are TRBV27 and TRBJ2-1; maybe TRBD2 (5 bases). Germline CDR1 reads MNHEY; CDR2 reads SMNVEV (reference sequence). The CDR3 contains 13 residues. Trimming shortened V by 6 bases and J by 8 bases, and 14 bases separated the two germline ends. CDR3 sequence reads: CASSPSGEYEQFF. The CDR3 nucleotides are TGTGCCAGCAGCCCTAGTGGGGAGTATGAGCAGTTCTTC.

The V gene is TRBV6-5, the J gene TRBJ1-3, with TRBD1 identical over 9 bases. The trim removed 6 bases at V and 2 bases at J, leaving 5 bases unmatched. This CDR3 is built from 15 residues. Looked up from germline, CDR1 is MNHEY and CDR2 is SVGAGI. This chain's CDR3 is CASRRDRVPGNTIYF. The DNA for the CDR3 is TGTGCCAGCAGGAGGGACAGGGTCCCTGGAAACACCATATATTTT.

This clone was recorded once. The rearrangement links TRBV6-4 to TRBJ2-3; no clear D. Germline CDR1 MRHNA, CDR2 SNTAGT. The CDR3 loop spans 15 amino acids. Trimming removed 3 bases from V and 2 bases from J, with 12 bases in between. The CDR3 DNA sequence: TGTGCCAGCAGTGAGCTTGGCAGATACACAGATACGCAGTATTTT. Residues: CASSELGRYTDTQYF.

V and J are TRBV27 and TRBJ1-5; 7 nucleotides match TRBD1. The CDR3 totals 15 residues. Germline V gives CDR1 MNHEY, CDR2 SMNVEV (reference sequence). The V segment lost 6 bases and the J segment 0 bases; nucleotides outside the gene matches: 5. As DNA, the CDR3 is TGTGCCAGCAGGTCCGGGACAGTTAGCAATCAGCCCCAGCATTTT. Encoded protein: CASRSGTVSNQPQHF.

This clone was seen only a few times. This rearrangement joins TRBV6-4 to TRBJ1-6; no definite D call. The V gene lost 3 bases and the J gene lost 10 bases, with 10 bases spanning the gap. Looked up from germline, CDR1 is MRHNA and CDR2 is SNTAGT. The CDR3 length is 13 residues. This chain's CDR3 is CASSEFVTSPLHF. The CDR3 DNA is TGTGCCAGCAGTGAATTTGTAACCTCACCCCTCCACTTT.

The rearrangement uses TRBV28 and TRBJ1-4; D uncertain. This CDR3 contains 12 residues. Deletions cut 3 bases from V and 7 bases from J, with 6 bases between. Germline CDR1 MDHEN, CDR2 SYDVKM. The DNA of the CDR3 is TGTGCCAGCAGTTTCGGAGCTGAAAAACTGTTTTTT. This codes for CASSFGAEKLFF.

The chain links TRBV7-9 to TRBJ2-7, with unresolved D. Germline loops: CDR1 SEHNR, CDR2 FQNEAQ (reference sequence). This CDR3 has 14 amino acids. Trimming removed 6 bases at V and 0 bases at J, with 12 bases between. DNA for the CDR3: TGTGCCAGCAGTTGGAGCCGATCCTCCTACGAGCAGTACTTC. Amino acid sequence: CASSWSRSSYEQYF.

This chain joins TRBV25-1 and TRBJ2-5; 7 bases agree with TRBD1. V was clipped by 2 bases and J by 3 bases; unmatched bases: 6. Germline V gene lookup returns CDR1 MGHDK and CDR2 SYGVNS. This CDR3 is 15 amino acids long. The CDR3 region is CASSEHGTAEETQYF. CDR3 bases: TGTGCCAGCAGTGAACACGGGACAGCTGAAGAGACCCAGTACTTC.

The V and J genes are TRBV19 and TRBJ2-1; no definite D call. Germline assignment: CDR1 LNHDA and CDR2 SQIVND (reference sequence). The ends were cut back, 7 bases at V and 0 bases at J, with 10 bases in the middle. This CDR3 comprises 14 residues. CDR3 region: CASISGSSYNEQFF. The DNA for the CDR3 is TGTGCCAGTATTTCCGGAAGCTCCTACAATGAGCAGTTCTTC. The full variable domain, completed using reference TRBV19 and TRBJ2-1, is DGGITQSPKYLFRKEGQNVTLSCEQNLNHDAMYWYRQDPGQGLRLIYYSQIVNDFQKGDIAEGYSVSREKKESFPLTVTSAQKNPTAFYLCASISGSSYNEQFFGPGTRLTVL.